These 15 T cell receptor beta chains were all obtained from the same sample, sequenced in a study of blood T cell repertoires in COVID-19. Sequencing used immunoSEQ multiplex PCR; TCRdb keeps in-frame clones, though not all of them. The sample includes a few hundred thousand clones, about 90% seen only once; the top ten take roughly 2.9%. The sample taken for sequencing was PBMCs or T cells enriched from blood (not recorded which). Every receptor here comes from a woman aged 50 to 65 who had been exposed to COVID-19.

Comments on this clone: Other nucleotide sequences from this sample produce the same CDR3. The chain uses TRBV18 and TRBJ1-6; a possible D gene is TRBD1 (6 bases). Germline assignment: CDR1 KGHSH and CDR2 LQKENI. CDR3 length equals 15 residues. Trimming left V 6 bases short and J 5 bases short, with 14 bases between. For the CDR3, the DNA is TGTGCCAGCTCCCCCGGCAGGACAGATAATTCACCCCTCCACTTT. This translates into CASSPGRTDNSPLHF. Based on the CDR3 plus reference TRBV18 and TRBJ1-6, the full variable domain is NAGVMQNPRHLVRRRGQEARLRCSPMKGHSHVYWYRQLPEEGLKFMVYLQKENIIDESGMPKERFSAEFPKEGPSILRIQQVVRGDSAAYFCASSPGRTDNSPLHFGNGTRLTVT.

The chain recombines TRBV11-3 with TRBJ2-2, with unresolved D. This CDR3 has 16 residues. The V gene lost 0 bases and the J gene lost 3 bases, with 11 bases spanning the gap. Germline V gene lookup returns CDR1 SGHNT and CDR2 YENEEA. The CDR3 nucleotides read TGTGCCAGCAGCTTAGAAGATTGGAGATACACCGGGGAGCTGTTTTTT. The encoded protein is CASSLEDWRYTGELFF.

V and J are TRBV9 and TRBJ1-6; D is unresolved. V lost 3 bases, J lost 12 bases, and 13 bases lay in between. The germline V gene has CDR1 SGDLS and CDR2 YYNGEE. The CDR3 consists of 13 residues. CDR3 region: CASSAETDLPLHF. CDR3 coding DNA: TGTGCCAGCAGCGCCGAAACGGACTTACCCCTCCACTTT. The full variable domain, completed using reference TRBV9 and TRBJ1-6, is DSGVTQTPKHLITATGQRVTLRCSPRSGDLSVYWYQQSLDQGLQFLIQYYNGEERAKGNILERFSAQQFPDLHSELNLSSLELGDSALYFCASSAETDLPLHFGNGTRLTVT.

The V gene is TRBV5-3, the J gene TRBJ1-3; TRBD1 is a possible D gene (5 bases). TRBV5-3 is classed as an ORF, of uncertain function. The CDR3 covers 19 residues. Trimming removed 4 bases at V and 1 base at J, with 24 bases between. The CDR3 region is CARSQVREGPGKSGNTIYF. DNA of the CDR3: TGTGCCAGAAGCCAGGTCCGGGAGGGGCCAGGAAAATCTGGAAACACCATATATTTT.

This rearrangement joins TRBV7-9 to TRBJ2-5; TRBD1 is a possible D gene (6 bases). Trimming left V 5 bases short and J 1 base short, with 8 bases between. CDR1 is SEHNR, CDR2 FQNEAQ, per germline (reference sequence). The CDR3 is 13 residues long. CDR3 region: CASSPDSQETQYF. The CDR3 nucleotides read TGTGCCAGCAGCCCGGACAGCCAAGAGACCCAGTACTTC.

The genes are TRBV7-2 and TRBJ2-5; 8 bases match TRBD2. Germline trimming cut 5 bases from V and 5 bases from J; bases unmatched to any gene: 13. The CDR3 contains 16 residues. Germline lookup yields CDR1 SGHTA and CDR2 FQGNSA. The CDR3 here is CASSLSGGGVGETQYF. The CDR3 region has the DNA TGTGCCAGCAGCCTCAGCGGGGGCGGGGTAGGGGAGACCCAGTACTTC.

This clone was observed once. This sequence joins TRBV3-1 (or the pseudogene TRBV3-2) and TRBJ2-1, with 8 bases that match TRBD2. CDR3 size: 15 residues. Per germline, CDR1 LGHDT and CDR2 YNNKEL (reference sequence). Germline trimming cut 0 bases from V and 6 bases from J; bases unmatched to any gene: 4. The chain's CDR3 is CASSQDRLAGNEQFF. The CDR3 DNA is TGTGCCAGCAGCCAAGACAGGCTAGCGGGCAATGAGCAGTTCTTC.

This clone occurred a few times. The V gene is TRBV6-2 or TRBV6-3, the J gene TRBJ1-6; D ambiguous. Germline CDR1 reads MNHEY; CDR2 reads SVGEGT. Trimming removed 2 bases at V and 11 bases at J, with 10 bases between. CDR3 size: 13 residues. The CDR3 protein is CASSYDGLAPLHF. In DNA form, the CDR3 reads TGTGCCAGCAGTTACGATGGCCTCGCACCCCTCCACTTT.

The chain links TRBV2 to TRBJ1-1, with 8 bases that match TRBD1. V lost 6 bases, J lost 4 bases, and 7 bases stayed unmatched. The CDR3 has 14 amino acids. CDR1 is SNHLY and CDR2 is FYNNEI in the germline V gene. Here the CDR3 DNA reads TGTGCCAGCAGCGCGGACAGGGTAAGCACTGAAGCTTTCTTT. Amino acid sequence: CASSADRVSTEAFF.

The rearrangement joins TRBV7-9 to TRBJ2-7, with TRBD2 identical over 16 bases. CDR3 length: 16 amino acids. V was pared by 5 bases and J by 5 bases, with 6 bases of the junction left unmatched. The germline CDR1 and CDR2 sequences are SEHNR and FQNEAQ (reference sequence). CDR3: CASSGTSGGARHEQYF. CDR3 nucleotides: TGTGCCAGCAGCGGGACTAGCGGGGGGGCCAGGCACGAGCAGTACTTC.

V is TRBV27 and J is TRBJ1-6; the D gene is possibly TRBD1 (5 bases). CDR3 size: 16 residues. The V gene lost 7 bases and the J gene lost 0 bases, with 13 bases spanning the gap. The germline V gene encodes CDR1 MNHEY and CDR2 SMNVEV (reference sequence). In nucleotides, the CDR3 is TGTGCCAGCACCACAAGGGGCAGCTCCTATAATTCACCCCTCCACTTT. This encodes CASTTRGSSYNSPLHF.

This clone was seen just once. This CDR3 is also generated by other DNA sequences in the sample. The chain recombines TRBV19 with TRBJ2-5; 7 bases line up with TRBD2. V lost 3 bases, J lost 5 bases, and 3 bases stayed unmatched. Germline CDR1 reads LNHDA; CDR2 reads SQIVND (reference sequence). The CDR3 totals 13 residues. DNA of the CDR3: TGTGCCAGTAGTATTTCCGGGGGGGAGACCCAGTACTTC. It encodes CASSISGGETQYF.

The chain joins TRBV5-1 to TRBJ2-5; unclear D gene. This CDR3 contains 11 residues. Germline assignment: CDR1 SGHRS and CDR2 YFSETQ. Trimming removed 0 bases at V and 5 bases at J, with 2 bases between. This chain's CDR3 is CASSLAETQYF. Here the CDR3 DNA reads TGCGCCAGCAGCTTGGCGGAGACCCAGTACTTC. The complete variable domain, with remaining parts taken from reference TRBV5-1 and TRBJ2-5, reads KAGVTQTPRYLIKTRGQQVTLSCSPISGHRSVSWYQQTPGQGLQFLFEYFSETQRNKGNFPGRFSGRQFSNSRSEMNVSTLELGDSALYLCASSLAETQYFGPGTRLLVL.

This sequence joins TRBV6-5 and TRBJ2-3, with D perhaps TRBD1 (6 bases). V lost 5 bases and J lost 2, with 11 bases in between. The CDR3 length is 14 residues. Germline loops: CDR1 MNHEY, CDR2 SVGAGI. The CDR3: CASSPTGTTDTQYF. In DNA, the CDR3 is TGTGCCAGCAGTCCGACAGGAACCACAGATACGCAGTATTTT.

The chain is built from TRBV11-2 and TRBJ1-2; 9 bases fit TRBD1. CDR3 length equals 14 residues. The V gene's germline CDR1 is SGHAT and CDR2 FQNNGV. V was pared by 4 bases and J by 1 base, with 1 base of the junction left unmatched. The CDR3, as DNA: TGTGCCAGCAGCTCGACAGGGGGTAACTATGGCTACACCTTC. Protein: CASSSTGGNYGYTF.